One T cell receptor (beta chain) is described in this entry. Time point specified: pre-treatment sample, taken before nivolumab and TIL therapy. Per the germline V gene, CDR1 is MDHEN and CDR2 is SYDVKM. This CDR3 contains 18 residues. V was pared by 5 bases and J by 0 bases, with 9 bases of the junction left unmatched. This sample was taken from a study of TIL therapy for anti-PD-1-resistant metastatic lung cancer. The immunoSEQ assay was v3. Assay: immunoSEQ multiplex PCR; the TCRdb copy retains only in-frame clones and omits some. This sample has under 55,000 clones, with around 80% found just once.

The clonotype was recovered from a woman between 30 and 80 years old with non-small cell lung cancer. Source: blood, taken at baseline. The J gene is TRBJ1-3, the V gene TRBV28; TRBD1 matches at 11 bases. CDR3 nucleotides: TGTGCCAGCAGTACACCGGGACAGGGGGGAGTCTCTGGAAACACCATATATTTT. This gives the protein CASSTPGQGGVSGNTIYF.